Below, one TCR beta chain is given with its context. Antigen unknown. V lost 4 bases and J 6 bases, leaving 10 bases between the germline ends. This CDR3 spans 13 amino acids. Germline CDR1 and CDR2: SGHAT and FQNNGV. The data were obtained in a study of T-cell reconstitution after alpha-beta-depleted transplantation in children. Study results and caveats: At one year after transplant, newly produced T cells mostly accounted for T-cell counts and diversity. By about two months after transplant, alpha-beta T cells reportedly arose from several hundred graft clones that had expanded.

The library targeted TCRbeta and was prepared with unique molecular identifiers. TCRdb re-derived calls from the PCR reads in MiXCR, one entry per CDR3 protein. The sample holds 700,000 to 850,000 distinct CDR3 sequences, 16% seen once. Sequences were derived from PBMCs, mostly from graft donor cells, sampled 360 days after TCRalphabeta/CD19-depleted stem cell transplant. V gene TRBV11-2 combines with J gene TRBJ2-1, with D hard to call. The clonotype comes from a male patient aged 10 to 17 who had a stem cell transplant for acute lymphoblastic leukemia, so the T cells may come from the graft donor. Written as DNA, the CDR3 is TGTGCCAGCAGCTCACCCGCGATCAATGAGCAGTTCTTC. It codes for CASSSPAINEQFF.